The 9 T cell receptor beta chains reported below all come from one sample, sequenced in a study of blood T cell repertoires in COVID-19. The method was immunoSEQ multiplex PCR; TCRdb's version includes in-frame clones alone and lacks a portion of them. The sample lists about 120,000 clones, roughly 89% seen once, with around 4.2% in the top ten. The specimen was peripheral blood. The receptors derive from a middle-aged man with acute or convalescent COVID-19.

Written as DNA, the CDR3 is TGCAGCGTTGTTCCGGGAGCGGACGAGCAGTACTTC. Residues: CSVVPGADEQYF. V usage is TRBV29-1 and J usage is TRBJ2-7, with D perhaps matching TRBD2 (6 bases). The germline gives CDR1 SQVTM, CDR2 ANQGSEA. This CDR3 has 12 amino acids. The V end was cut by 4 bases, the J end by 5 bases, with 12 bases between.

The rearrangement joins TRBV10-2 to TRBJ1-2; TRBD1 aligns across 10 bases. The germline V gene has CDR1 WSHSY and CDR2 SAAADI. This CDR3 has 13 amino acids. Trimming took 8 bases from V and 9 from J; bases not matched to a gene: 9. CDR3 residues: CASSGTGALSYTF. In DNA form, the CDR3 reads TGCGCCAGCTCCGGGACAGGGGCCCTTAGCTACACCTTC.

The chain joins TRBV6-5 to TRBJ1-5, with a tentative D call TRBD1 (6 bases). The length of the CDR3 is 13 residues. V was pared by 8 bases and J by 7 bases, with 15 bases between. CDR1 and CDR2 from the germline V gene are MNHEY and SVGAGI. The CDR3 region is CASGQQGWQPQHF. The DNA for the CDR3 is TGTGCCAGCGGACAACAGGGTTGGCAGCCCCAGCATTTT.

This clone came up a few times. The chain has TRBV18 and TRBJ1-2; D call uncertain. Germline values: CDR1 KGHSH, CDR2 LQKENI. The V gene lost 3 bases and the J gene lost 2 bases, with 13 bases spanning the gap. The CDR3 totals 15 residues. In DNA, the CDR3 is TGTGCCAGCTCACCGGGAGACGGCGGGAACTATGGCTACACCTTC. It codes for CASSPGDGGNYGYTF.

This clone showed up just once. The CDR3 loop is CASSYPARTEQGGYTF. CDR3 in DNA: TGTGCCAGCAGTTATCCAGCCCGGACAGAACAAGGGGGCTACACCTTC. The rearrangement uses TRBV6-2 or TRBV6-3 and TRBJ1-2, with a possible D match to TRBD1 (6 bases). This CDR3 is built from 16 residues. The V end was cut by 3 bases, the J end by 8 bases, with 22 bases between. CDR1 is MNHEY, CDR2 SVGEGT, per germline.

The V call is TRBV19, the J call TRBJ2-3; 9 bases match TRBD2. The germline gives CDR1 LNHDA, CDR2 SQIVND (reference sequence). The junction had 3 bases not matched to a gene; V was cut back by 1 base and J by 4 bases. The CDR3 consists of 15 residues. Here the CDR3 DNA reads TGTGCCAGTAGTATAGTAGCGGGAGCTCCAGATACGCAGTATTTT. Protein product: CASSIVAGAPDTQYF.

This chain joins TRBV5-6 and TRBJ2-1, with TRBD2 as a possible D gene (6 bases). CDR1 and CDR2 (germline): SGHDT, YYEEEE. Trimming took 0 bases from V and 8 from J, leaving 15 bases between them. The CDR3 spans 15 residues. The CDR3 DNA is TGTGCCAGCAGCTTGGGGTACCGGGGGTTGGATGAGCAGTTCTTC. It translates to CASSLGYRGLDEQFF.

The chain recombines TRBV6-2 or TRBV6-3 with TRBJ1-1, with D maybe TRBD1 (5 bases). The CDR3 extends over 14 amino acids. Germline V gene sequence: CDR1 MNHEY, CDR2 SVGEGT. Trimming removed 4 bases at V and 1 base at J, with 10 bases between. In DNA, the CDR3 is TGTGCCAGCAGTTCCCGACAGAGGAACACTGAAGCTTTCTTT. This translates into CASSSRQRNTEAFF.

Only one count was recorded for this clone. The gene calls are TRBV6-1 and TRBJ1-2; D is ambiguous. The CDR3 runs 12 residues. The V gene lost 4 bases and the J gene lost 13 bases, with 16 bases spanning the gap. CDR1 is MNHNS and CDR2 is SASEGT in the germline V gene. The CDR3 loop is CASSAATGMSTF. In DNA, the CDR3 is TGTGCCAGCAGTGCAGCCACCGGGATGAGCACCTTC.